Following are 10 T cell receptor beta chains from one sample sequenced in a study of T cell repertoires in cytomegalovirus infection. TCRdb re-called the reads through MiXCR, storing one row per CDR3 protein. The table lists 250,000 to 300,000 distinct CDR3 sequences, roughly a fifth of them singletons, with about 21% in the top ten. For these TCRs, the target antigens are not known. This specimen was cultured PBMCs, taken from culture after CMV antigen stimulation. These receptor sequences come from a human donor in good health (CMV status not recorded). Some clones in this sample may be carry-over from other donors' samples.

Written as DNA, the CDR3 is TGTGCCAGCAGGTACTCAGAGAATACGCAGTATTTT. As protein: CASRYSENTQYF. The V gene is TRBV7-9, the J gene TRBJ2-3; no clear D. Germline V gene lookup returns CDR1 SEHNR and CDR2 FQNEAQ (reference sequence). The CDR3 is 12 amino acids. The germline V and J ends were trimmed by 6 bases and 7 bases, with 11 bases remaining between them. Filled out from reference TRBV7-9 and TRBJ2-3, the complete variable domain reads DTGVSQNPRHKITKRGQNVTFRCDPISEHNRLYWYRQTLGQGPEFLTYFQNEAQLEKSRLLSDRFSAERPKGSFSTLEIQRTEQGDSAMYLCASRYSENTQYFGPGTRLTVL.

This clonotype was recorded at least ten times. The J gene is TRBJ1-6, the V gene TRBV19, with D maybe TRBD1 (5 bases). The V end lost 5 bases, the J end lost 9 bases, and 14 bases lay between the germline ends. The length of the CDR3 is 14 residues. Germline CDR1 LNHDA, CDR2 SQIVND (reference sequence). DNA for the CDR3: TGTGCCAGTAGTTCCCAGGGAAGTGGTTCACCCCTCCACTTT. Amino acid sequence: CASSSQGSGSPLHF. The entire variable domain, with the rest obtained from reference TRBV19 and TRBJ1-6, is as follows: DGGITQSPKYLFRKEGQNVTLSCEQNLNHDAMYWYRQDPGQGLRLIYYSQIVNDFQKGDIAEGYSVSREKKESFPLTVTSAQKNPTAFYLCASSSQGSGSPLHFGNGTRLTVT.

This clonotype was seen repeatedly, ten times or more. The chain combines TRBV6-1 with TRBJ2-7; the D gene is possibly TRBD1 (6 bases). V lost 5 bases and J 4 bases, leaving 9 bases between the germline ends. Germline lookup yields CDR1 MNHNS and CDR2 SASEGT. The CDR3 runs to 12 residues. DNA for the CDR3: TGTGCCAGCAGTTGGGGGCGGTACGAGCAGTACGTC. This encodes CASSWGRYEQYV.

This clonotype was counted between two and nine times. The chain recombines TRBV19 with TRBJ2-5, with a possible D match to TRBD1 (7 bases). This CDR3 comprises 16 residues. Trimming shortened V by 3 bases and J by 5 bases, and 19 bases separated the two germline ends. Per the germline V gene, CDR1 is LNHDA and CDR2 is SQIVND (reference sequence). CDR3 bases: TGTGCCAGTAGTATTGGTGGAGGGGGCGCTGGGGAGACCCAGTACTTC. Translation: CASSIGGGGAGETQYF.

The chain couples TRBV7-9 to TRBJ2-5; D is tentatively TRBD1 or TRBD2 (5 bases each). Germline assignment: CDR1 SEHNR and CDR2 FQNEAQ (reference sequence). The length of the CDR3 is 11 residues. The V end lost 5 bases, the J end lost 4 bases, and 5 bases lay between the germline ends. The CDR3 region is CASSGGETQYF. The CDR3 bases are TGTGCCAGCAGCGGGGGAGAGACCCAGTACTTC.

This clonotype was seen repeatedly, ten times or more. The rearrangement uses TRBV25-1 and TRBJ2-1, with 9 bases fitting TRBD2. The J segment lost 8 bases and the V segment lost 2 bases, leaving 7 bases of the junction unmatched. Germline CDR1 MGHDK, CDR2 SYGVNS. The CDR3 runs 15 residues. The CDR3 is CASSEVVSGSDEQFF. CDR3 sequence (DNA): TGTGCCAGCAGTGAAGTAGTTAGCGGGAGCGATGAGCAGTTCTTC.

This clonotype has a handful of counts. The chain recombines TRBV20-1 with TRBJ2-7; the D gene could be TRBD1 or TRBD2 (5 bases each). This CDR3 is 15 amino acids long. V lost 0 bases and J lost 2, with 14 bases in between. Germline V gene lookup returns CDR1 DFQATT and CDR2 SNEGSKA (reference sequence). CDR3 residues: CSARDLGEPPYEQYF. The CDR3 DNA is TGCAGTGCTAGAGATCTGGGGGAGCCCCCCTACGAGCAGTACTTC.

This clonotype was observed a handful of times. The chain has TRBV6-8 and TRBJ2-7; 15 bases fit TRBD2. The CDR3 extends over 16 amino acids. Germline loops: CDR1 MNHGY, CDR2 SAAAGT. V trimming: 4 bases; J trimming: 5 bases; junction bases outside the gene matches: 6. This CDR3 is CASSSGLAGGWNEQYF. In DNA, the CDR3 is TGTGCCAGCAGTTCGGGACTAGCGGGAGGTTGGAACGAGCAGTACTTC.

The chain is built from TRBV12-3 or TRBV12-4 and TRBJ1-2; D is possibly TRBD1 (6 bases). Trimming cost V 1 base and J 7 bases, with 13 bases left between them. The CDR3 is 14 residues long. The CDR3 DNA follows: TGTGCCAGCAGTTTAGAGTCCAGGGGAATTGGCTACACCTTC. The encoded protein is CASSLESRGIGYTF.

This clonotype was detected ten times or more. The chain employs TRBV7-2 and TRBJ2-7; 14 bases match TRBD2. This CDR3 is 16 amino acids long. The junction had 11 bases not matched to a gene; V was cut back by 7 bases and J by 6 bases. The germline gives CDR1 SGHTA, CDR2 FQGNSA. CDR3 loop: CASTQEATSGRGEQYF. As DNA, the CDR3 is TGTGCCAGCACCCAAGAAGCGACTAGCGGGAGGGGCGAGCAGTACTTC.